This entry concerns a single T cell receptor beta chain. This record comes from a study of shared clonotypes between healthy human individuals. Measured with immunoSEQ multiplex PCR; TCRdb has only the in-frame clones, and not every one. The top ten clones hold 1.5% of a sample with some 1 million clones, more than 60% of them seen once. The authors divided CD4+ cells into CD45RA+ naive and CD45RA-negative memory subsets. The CDR3 totals 13 residues. V dropped 5 bases and J dropped 6; count of bases not matched to a gene: 6. Germline CDR1 is ENHRY and CDR2 is SYGVKD. Sample: memory CD4+ T cells sorted from blood. The subset: CD45RA-negative fraction. The chain has TRBV10-3 and TRBJ1-2; 7 nucleotides agree with TRBD1. This TCR was sampled from a man aged 18 to 35 in good health. The CDR3 sequence: CAISIETGNGYTF. The CDR3 DNA is TGTGCCATCAGTATCGAGACAGGGAATGGCTACACCTTC.